Below, one T cell receptor beta chain is given with its context. The record originates from a study of blood T cell repertoires in COVID-19. Trimming removed 3 bases at V and 5 bases at J, with 14 bases between. Germline V gives CDR1 MDHEN, CDR2 SYDVKM. CDR3 length: 15 amino acids. Some clones are missing from TCRdb's copy, which holds only in-frame ones; the method was immunoSEQ multiplex PCR. The table lists a few hundred thousand clones, 85% of them singletons. V usage is TRBV28 and J usage is TRBJ2-1, with D uncertain. Sequencing used peripheral blood. The receptor's source is a woman between 18 and 30 years old with acute or convalescent COVID-19. The CDR3 sequence: CASSFRVKEHNEQFF. CDR3 sequence (DNA): TGTGCCAGCAGTTTCCGGGTAAAGGAGCACAATGAGCAGTTCTTC.